This TCR beta chain was obtained from a study of shared clonotypes between healthy human individuals. Findings and limits, study-wide: Rarefaction exposed incomplete sorted-subset sequencing despite large depth. Memory subsets had estimated richness that was generally smaller than that of naive subsets. Tissues were not sampled, only blood, and their repertoires likely differ.

This clone has only one observation. Its antigen is not known. Germline CDR1 and CDR2: MDHEN and SYDVKM. The CDR3 is made up of 12 amino acids. The trim removed 5 bases at V and 4 bases at J, leaving 2 bases unmatched. Running of the assay took place at deep level. Generated by immunoSEQ multiplex PCR, the TCRdb table keeps only in-frame clones and is missing some. This sample has about 2 million clones, with over 85% found just once. The specimen was naive CD4+ T cells sorted from blood. Subset here: CD45RA+ positively selected. The rearrangement joins TRBV28 to TRBJ2-7, with 7 bases that match TRBD1. The source is a man younger than 35 in good health. This chain's CDR3 is CASSAQGYEQYF. CDR3 bases: TGTGCCAGCAGTGCACAGGGGTACGAGCAGTACTTC.